Shown below are 31 T cell receptor beta chains from a single sample sequenced in a study of T cell repertoires in urothelial bladder cancer. The method was immunoSEQ multiplex PCR; TCRdb's version includes in-frame clones alone and lacks a portion of them. There are about 6,200 clones in the sample; 71% occur only once, and roughly 12% lies in the top ten. Sequenced material: tumor-infiltrating cells from bladder cancer. These receptors all stem from a human donor with urothelial carcinoma.

The chain uses TRBV6-1 and TRBJ2-7, with D possibly matching TRBD2 (6 bases). Germline V lookup: CDR1 MNHNS, CDR2 SASEGT. The CDR3 contains 17 residues. The germline V and J ends were trimmed by 3 bases and 7 bases, with 25 bases remaining between them. CDR3 nucleotide sequence: TGTGCCAGCAGTGATACCTACGTTTGGCCGACGGCGGGGGAGCAGTACTTC. Residues: CASSDTYVWPTAGEQYF.

The genes are TRBV4-1 and TRBJ1-3; D not resolved. The V end lost 5 bases, the J end lost 6 bases, and 17 bases lay between the germline ends. This CDR3 has 15 amino acids. The germline CDR1 and CDR2 sequences are MGHRA and YSYEKL. The CDR3 bases are TGCGCCAGCAGCTCAGAGGGAGGGCGGCAAAACACCATATATTTT. This encodes CASSSEGGRQNTIYF.

The chain uses TRBV9 and TRBJ2-3; 10 positions agree with TRBD2. Looked up from germline, CDR1 is SGDLS and CDR2 is YYNGEE. This CDR3 spans 16 amino acids. Trimming removed 0 bases from V and 2 bases from J; junction bases left unmatched: 3. CDR3 in amino acids: CASSVGTSGSTDTQYF. The CDR3 nucleotides read TGTGCCAGCAGCGTAGGGACTAGCGGTTCCACAGATACGCAGTATTTT.

The chain links TRBV7-6 to TRBJ2-1; the D gene could be TRBD1 or TRBD2 (5 bases each). V dropped 5 bases and J dropped 6 bases, with 11 bases sitting between them. Germline V gene lookup returns CDR1 SGHVS and CDR2 FNYEAQ. The CDR3 covers 13 residues. CDR3: CASSRGPLNEQFF. The CDR3 coding sequence is TGTGCCAGCAGCCGGGGACCACTCAATGAGCAGTTCTTC.

The CDR3 loop is CASSGTGFGTDTQYF. The CDR3 bases are TGCGCCAGCAGCGGGACAGGGTTCGGCACAGATACGCAGTATTTT. V gene TRBV5-1 combines with J gene TRBJ2-3, with 9 bases fitting TRBD1. J was trimmed by 1 base and V by 4 bases; bases with no gene match: 4. The CDR3 consists of 15 residues. Per the germline V gene, CDR1 is SGHRS and CDR2 is YFSETQ.

This clone was counted only a few times. The chain has TRBV27 and TRBJ2-2; D is ambiguous. V was clipped by 3 bases and J by 6 bases, with 8 bases between them. CDR3 size: 13 residues. Germline V gives CDR1 MNHEY, CDR2 SMNVEV (reference sequence). For the CDR3, the DNA is TGTGCCAGCAGTTTCAGCCCGGCCGGGGAGCTGTTTTTT. Its protein is CASSFSPAGELFF.

The chain employs TRBV25-1 and TRBJ2-6, with D perhaps TRBD2 (7 bases). This CDR3 contains 17 residues. Per the germline V gene, CDR1 is MGHDK and CDR2 is SYGVNS. V lost 0 bases and J lost 3, with 12 bases in between. CDR3 amino acids: CASSEYRGGIGANVLTF. In nucleotides, the CDR3 is TGTGCCAGCAGTGAATACAGGGGAGGGATTGGGGCCAACGTCCTGACTTTC.

V gene TRBV5-5 combines with J gene TRBJ1-5; the D is unclear. Germline V gives CDR1 SGHKS, CDR2 YYEKEE (reference sequence). The length of the CDR3 is 13 residues. With 0 bases removed from V and 4 bases from J, the gap between germline ends came to 5 bases. The CDR3 sequence: CASSLEANQPQHF. CDR3 coding DNA: TGTGCCAGCAGCTTGGAGGCGAATCAGCCCCAGCATTTT.

This chain links TRBV7-2 with TRBJ2-3; 7 bases match TRBD1. Germline trimming cut 1 base from V and 7 bases from J; bases unmatched to any gene: 2. CDR1 and CDR2 from the germline V gene are SGHTA and FQGNSA. This CDR3 contains 13 residues. The CDR3 nucleotides read TGTGCCAGCAGCTTAGAACAGGGGAATACGCAGTATTTT. Its translation: CASSLEQGNTQYF.

The J gene is TRBJ2-3, the V gene TRBV5-6; 7 nucleotides agree with TRBD1. Germline V gene lookup returns CDR1 SGHDT and CDR2 YYEEEE. The ends lost 2 bases at V and 6 bases at J; junction bases unmatched: 9. The CDR3 has 15 residues. CDR3 in DNA: TGTGCCAGCAGCTTATCCGGGACAGCCGGGGATACGCAGTATTTT. Its protein product is CASSLSGTAGDTQYF.

V is TRBV19 and J is TRBJ2-6; 8 nucleotides match TRBD1. This CDR3 contains 16 residues. CDR1 and CDR2 (germline): LNHDA, SQIVND (reference sequence). With V trimmed by 6 bases and J by 2 bases, 6 bases remained unmatched. The CDR3 spells CASRRKTGAGANVLTF. CDR3 DNA: TGTGCCAGTAGAAGGAAGACAGGGGCTGGGGCCAACGTCCTGACTTTC.

V and J are TRBV29-1 and TRBJ1-2; D is possibly TRBD1 (5 bases). CDR3 length equals 12 residues. The V end was cut by 4 bases, the J end by 4 bases, with 10 bases between. The V gene's germline CDR1 is SQVTM and CDR2 ANQGSEA. The CDR3 is CSVATAFYGYTF. In DNA, the CDR3 is TGCAGCGTTGCGACAGCCTTCTATGGCTACACCTTC.

The genes are TRBV4-2 and TRBJ2-2; D call uncertain. Germline V gene data show CDR1 as LGHNA and CDR2 as YNFKEQ. CDR3 length: 13 amino acids. With 1 base removed from V and 5 bases from J, the gap between germline ends came to 5 bases. CDR3 in amino acids: CASSQGKTGELFF. CDR3 sequence (DNA): TGTGCCAGCAGCCAAGGCAAGACCGGGGAGCTGTTTTTT.

The rearrangement joins TRBV28 to TRBJ1-5; the match to TRBD1 covers 7 bases. With 5 bases clipped from V and 7 bases from J, the junction kept 14 bases outside the gene matches. From germline, CDR1 is MDHEN and CDR2 SYDVKM. CDR3 length equals 16 residues. The CDR3 region is CASSVLSGTVGQPQHF. CDR3 DNA sequence: TGTGCCAGCAGTGTGCTCTCCGGGACAGTTGGGCAGCCCCAGCATTTT.

The chain carries TRBV5-4 and TRBJ1-1; D is possibly TRBD1 (5 bases). The CDR3 runs 13 residues. V lost 2 bases, J lost 6 bases, and 11 bases lay in between. Germline V gene lookup returns CDR1 SGHNT and CDR2 YYREEE (reference sequence). In nucleotides, the CDR3 is TGTGCCAGCAGCTTTGACAGCGGGTCTGAAGCTTTCTTT. Encoded protein: CASSFDSGSEAFF.

The table lists this clone with a count of one. The J gene is TRBJ1-1, the V gene TRBV7-9; D remains unclear. Between the trimmed V and J ends, which lost 5 bases and 5 bases, there was a span of 12 bases. The CDR3 is 13 amino acids. Per the germline V gene, CDR1 is SEHNR and CDR2 is FQNEAQ (reference sequence). The chain's CDR3 is CASSLTGWTEAFF. For the CDR3, the DNA is TGTGCCAGCAGCCTTACTGGGTGGACTGAAGCTTTCTTT.

In its sample, this clone is medium-sized. The chain is built from TRBV5-5 and TRBJ1-6; D not resolved. Germline values: CDR1 SGHKS, CDR2 YYEKEE (reference sequence). The V end lost 0 bases, the J end lost 0 bases, and 7 bases lay between the germline ends. This CDR3 spans 16 amino acids. CDR3 coding DNA: TGTGCCAGCAGCTTGGTCCCCAGCTCCTATAATTCACCCCTCCACTTT. Its translation: CASSLVPSSYNSPLHF. Drawing the rest from reference TRBV5-5 and TRBJ1-6, the complete variable domain is DAGVTQSPTHLIKTRGQQVTLRCSPISGHKSVSWYQQVLGQGPQFIFQYYEKEERGRGNFPDRFSARQFPNYSSELNVNALLLGDSALYLCASSLVPSSYNSPLHFGNGTRLTVT.

This clone was detected a few times. The rearrangement links TRBV10-3 to TRBJ1-1, with unresolved D. Germline lookup yields CDR1 ENHRY and CDR2 SYGVKD. The CDR3 has 13 amino acids. The ends were cut back, 7 bases at V and 0 bases at J, with 9 bases in the middle. CDR3 region: CAIKDLMNTEAFF. The CDR3 coding sequence is TGTGCCATCAAGGACTTAATGAACACTGAAGCTTTCTTT.

The V and J genes are TRBV18 and TRBJ2-5; no reliable D call. The V end lost 5 bases, the J end lost 2 bases, and 9 bases lay between the germline ends. This CDR3 is built from 13 residues. Germline V gives CDR1 KGHSH, CDR2 LQKENI. CDR3 region: CASSESLQETQYF. CDR3 DNA sequence: TGTGCCAGCTCAGAAAGTCTACAAGAGACCCAGTACTTC.

This clone is labeled medium-sized. The genes are TRBV6-5 and TRBJ2-1; possibly TRBD1 for D (6 bases). Trimming left V 0 bases short and J 3 bases short, with 6 bases between. This CDR3 has 14 residues. In germline, CDR1 is MNHEY, CDR2 SVGAGI. CDR3 sequence reads: CASSYSGGYNEQFF. The DNA for the CDR3 is TGTGCCAGCAGTTACTCAGGGGGCTACAATGAGCAGTTCTTC.

The V call is TRBV18, the J call TRBJ2-7, with D tentatively TRBD1 (7 bases). The ends were cut back, 2 bases at V and 5 bases at J, with 19 bases in the middle. From germline, CDR1 is KGHSH and CDR2 LQKENI. CDR3 length: 16 amino acids. The CDR3 sequence is CASSPSAGGWINEQYF. DNA for the CDR3: TGTGCCAGCTCACCAAGCGCAGGGGGGTGGATCAACGAGCAGTACTTC.

The CDR3 region is CASSRGGGDGTDTQYF. CDR3 bases: TGTGCCAGCAGCCGCGGGGGCGGGGACGGCACAGATACGCAGTATTTT. The gene calls are TRBV7-9 and TRBJ2-3; tentative D call: TRBD2 (7 bases). The CDR3 consists of 16 residues. Trimming pared 5 bases from V and 1 base from J, leaving 16 bases between. CDR1 is SEHNR and CDR2 is FQNEAQ in the germline V gene (reference sequence).

This clone occurred a few times. This chain links TRBV2 with TRBJ1-3; D ambiguous. The CDR3 runs to 15 residues. Trimming stripped 2 bases from V and 4 bases from J, with 12 bases between. Germline CDR1 and CDR2: SNHLY and FYNNEI. The CDR3 region is CASSEFPRSGNTIYF. The CDR3 coding sequence is TGTGCCAGCAGTGAATTTCCGAGATCGGGAAACACCATATATTTT.

This clone has only a few counts. The J gene is TRBJ1-1, the V gene TRBV20-1; D is unresolved. CDR3 size: 11 residues. Germline V CDR1 and CDR2: DFQATT, SNEGSKA (reference sequence). CDR3 bases: TGCAGGGCGAGTGGTAACACTGAAGCTTTCTTT. It is translated as CRASGNTEAFF.

This rearrangement joins TRBV5-6 to TRBJ2-7; possible D gene TRBD1, 6 bases. The CDR3 runs 17 residues. With 5 bases removed from V and 0 bases from J, the gap between germline ends came to 21 bases. In germline, CDR1 is SGHDT, CDR2 YYEEEE. The CDR3 nucleotides are TGTGCCAGCAGGAACCGGGACCAGGGGCTTGACTCCTACGAGCAGTACTTC. As protein: CASRNRDQGLDSYEQYF.

In regard to this clone: Other nucleotide sequences from this sample produce the same CDR3. The CDR3 protein is CASSVGTNYGYTF. The CDR3 nucleotides are TGTGCCAGCAGCGTTGGGACAAACTATGGCTACACCTTC. J is TRBJ1-2 and V is TRBV9, with TRBD1 as a possible D gene (6 bases). Trimming took 2 bases from V and 2 from J, leaving 7 bases between them. The V gene's germline CDR1 is SGDLS and CDR2 YYNGEE. CDR3 size: 13 residues.

The chain couples TRBV18 to TRBJ2-1; D tentatively fits TRBD1 or TRBD2 (5 bases each). V was clipped by 2 bases and J by 12 bases, with 11 bases between them. Germline CDR1 KGHSH, CDR2 LQKENI. This CDR3 is built from 12 residues. The DNA of the CDR3 is TGTGCCAGCTCACCAGGGACCCGGGGGCAGTTCTTC. Amino acids: CASSPGTRGQFF.

This clone was seen a few times. The rearrangement uses TRBV6-5 and TRBJ1-6; no clear D gene. Trimming took off 5 bases at V and 6 bases at J, with 14 bases between the two ends. Looked up from germline, CDR1 is MNHEY and CDR2 is SVGAGI. The CDR3 runs to 15 residues. CDR3 protein: CASSLRREGNSPLHF. The CDR3 nucleotides read TGTGCCAGCAGTCTCAGACGGGAGGGTAATTCACCCCTCCACTTT.

The chain combines TRBV28 with TRBJ1-1, with D unresolved. From germline, CDR1 is MDHEN and CDR2 SYDVKM. Trimming removed 1 base from V and 2 bases from J, with 11 bases in between. The CDR3 has 15 residues. CDR3 bases: TGTGCCAGCAGTTTATCCGGAAGGGTAAACACTGAAGCTTTCTTT. As protein: CASSLSGRVNTEAFF.

V is TRBV27 and J is TRBJ2-2; 10 bases match TRBD1. The CDR3 covers 15 residues. The germline V gene has CDR1 MNHEY and CDR2 SMNVEV (reference sequence). V trimming: 6 bases; J trimming: 7 bases; junction bases outside the gene matches: 8. The CDR3 region is CASRQGTGVNGELFF. The CDR3 DNA sequence: TGTGCCAGCAGACAAGGGACAGGGGTTAACGGGGAGCTGTTTTTT.

This sequence joins TRBV6-1 and TRBJ1-1; D is unclear. The CDR3 is 13 residues long. CDR1 is MNHNS, CDR2 SASEGT, per germline. Trimming shortened V by 4 bases and J by 11 bases, and 17 bases separated the two germline ends. CDR3: CASSAYQGLDAFF. The CDR3 region has the DNA TGTGCCAGCAGTGCCTACCAAGGTCTTGACGCTTTCTTT.